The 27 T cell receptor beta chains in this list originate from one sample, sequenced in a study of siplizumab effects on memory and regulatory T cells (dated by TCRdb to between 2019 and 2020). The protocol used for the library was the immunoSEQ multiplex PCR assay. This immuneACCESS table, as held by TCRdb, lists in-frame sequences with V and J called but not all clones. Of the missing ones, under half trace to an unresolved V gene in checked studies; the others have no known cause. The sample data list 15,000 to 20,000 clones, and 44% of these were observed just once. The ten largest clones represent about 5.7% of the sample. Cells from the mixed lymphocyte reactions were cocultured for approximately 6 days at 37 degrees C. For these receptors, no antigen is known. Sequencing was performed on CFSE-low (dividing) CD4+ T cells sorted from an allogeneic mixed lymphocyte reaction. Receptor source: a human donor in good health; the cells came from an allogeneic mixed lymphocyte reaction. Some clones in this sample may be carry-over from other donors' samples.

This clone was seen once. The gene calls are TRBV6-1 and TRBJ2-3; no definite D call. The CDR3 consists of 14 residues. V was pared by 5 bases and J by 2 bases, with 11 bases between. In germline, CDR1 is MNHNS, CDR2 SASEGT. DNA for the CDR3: TGTGCCAGCAGTTCACTTCCCTCCACAGATACGCAGTATTTT. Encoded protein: CASSSLPSTDTQYF.

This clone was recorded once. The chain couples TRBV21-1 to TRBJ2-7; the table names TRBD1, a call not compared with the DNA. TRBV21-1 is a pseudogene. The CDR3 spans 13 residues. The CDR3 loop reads CASSRDRAYEQYF. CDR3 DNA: TGTGCCAGCTCACGGGACAGGGCGTACGAGCAGTACTTC.

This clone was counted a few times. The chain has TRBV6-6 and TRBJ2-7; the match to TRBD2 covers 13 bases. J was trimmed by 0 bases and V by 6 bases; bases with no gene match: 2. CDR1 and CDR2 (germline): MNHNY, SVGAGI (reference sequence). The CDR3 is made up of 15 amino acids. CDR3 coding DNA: TGTGCCAGCAGACGGACTAGCGGGGGCTCCTACGAGCAGTACTTC. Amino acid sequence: CASRRTSGGSYEQYF.

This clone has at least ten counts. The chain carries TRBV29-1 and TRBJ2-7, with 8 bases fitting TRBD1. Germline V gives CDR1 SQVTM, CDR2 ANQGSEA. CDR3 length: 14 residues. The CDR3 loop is CSPVGYRGADEQYF. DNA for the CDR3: TGCAGTCCCGTGGGATACAGGGGGGCCGACGAGCAGTACTTC.

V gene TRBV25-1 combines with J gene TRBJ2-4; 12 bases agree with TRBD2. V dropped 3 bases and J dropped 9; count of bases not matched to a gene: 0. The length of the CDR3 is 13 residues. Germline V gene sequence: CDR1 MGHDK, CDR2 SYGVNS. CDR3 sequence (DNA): TGTGCCAGCAGTGAGGGACTAGCGGGCATTCAGTACTTC. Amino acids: CASSEGLAGIQYF.

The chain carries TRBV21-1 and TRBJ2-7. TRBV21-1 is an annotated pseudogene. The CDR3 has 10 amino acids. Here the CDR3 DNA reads TGTGCCAGCAGCAAAGGCAGAAGGGCCTTC. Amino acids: CASSKGRRAF.

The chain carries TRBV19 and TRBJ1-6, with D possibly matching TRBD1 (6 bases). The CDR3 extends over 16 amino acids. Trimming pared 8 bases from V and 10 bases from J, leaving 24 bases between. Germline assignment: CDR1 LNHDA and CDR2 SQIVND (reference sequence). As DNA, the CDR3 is TGTGCCAGTCGAGCCAGAGGGGGACTTGACTTATCACCCCTCCACTTT. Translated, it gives CASRARGGLDLSPLHF.

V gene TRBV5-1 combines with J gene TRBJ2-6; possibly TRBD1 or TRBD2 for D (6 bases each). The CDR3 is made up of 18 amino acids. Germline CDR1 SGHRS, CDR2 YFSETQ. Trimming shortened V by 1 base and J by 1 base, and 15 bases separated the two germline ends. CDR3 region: CASSLRGPVLSGANVLTF. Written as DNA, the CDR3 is TGCGCCAGCAGCTTGCGGGGGCCAGTCCTTTCTGGGGCCAACGTCCTGACTTTC.

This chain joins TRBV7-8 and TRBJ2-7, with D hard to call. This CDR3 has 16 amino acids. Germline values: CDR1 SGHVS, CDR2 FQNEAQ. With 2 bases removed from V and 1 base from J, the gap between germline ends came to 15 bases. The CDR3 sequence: CASSLPLRAGSYEQYF. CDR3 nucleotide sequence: TGTGCCAGCAGCTTACCCCTCCGTGCCGGTTCCTACGAGCAGTACTTC.

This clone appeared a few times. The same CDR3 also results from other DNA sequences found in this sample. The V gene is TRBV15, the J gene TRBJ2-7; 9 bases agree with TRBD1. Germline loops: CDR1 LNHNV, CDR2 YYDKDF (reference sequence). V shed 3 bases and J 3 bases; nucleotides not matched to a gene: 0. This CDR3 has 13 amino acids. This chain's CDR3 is CATSRDRGYEQYF. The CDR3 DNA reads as TGTGCCACCAGCAGGGACAGGGGCTACGAGCAGTACTTC. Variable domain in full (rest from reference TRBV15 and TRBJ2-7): DAMVIQNPRYQVTQFGKPVTLSCSQTLNHNVMYWYQQKSSQAPKLLFHYYDKDFNNEADTPDNFQSRRPNTSFCFLDIRSPGLGDTAMYLCATSRDRGYEQYFGPGTRLTVT.

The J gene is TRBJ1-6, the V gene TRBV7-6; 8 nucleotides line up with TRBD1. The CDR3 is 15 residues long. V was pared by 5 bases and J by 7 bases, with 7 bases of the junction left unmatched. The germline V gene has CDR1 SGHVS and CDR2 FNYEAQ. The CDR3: CASSPRTGTNSPLHF. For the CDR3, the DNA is TGTGCCAGCAGCCCTCGGACAGGGACGAATTCACCCCTCCACTTT.

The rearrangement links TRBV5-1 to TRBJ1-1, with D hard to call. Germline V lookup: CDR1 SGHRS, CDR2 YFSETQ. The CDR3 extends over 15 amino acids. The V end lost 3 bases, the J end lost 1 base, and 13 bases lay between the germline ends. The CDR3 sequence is CASSWRAGGNTEAFF. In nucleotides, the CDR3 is TGCGCCAGCAGCTGGAGGGCAGGAGGGAACACTGAAGCTTTCTTT. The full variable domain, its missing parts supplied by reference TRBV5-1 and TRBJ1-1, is KAGVTQTPRYLIKTRGQQVTLSCSPISGHRSVSWYQQTPGQGLQFLFEYFSETQRNKGNFPGRFSGRQFSNSRSEMNVSTLELGDSALYLCASSWRAGGNTEAFFGQGTRLTVV.

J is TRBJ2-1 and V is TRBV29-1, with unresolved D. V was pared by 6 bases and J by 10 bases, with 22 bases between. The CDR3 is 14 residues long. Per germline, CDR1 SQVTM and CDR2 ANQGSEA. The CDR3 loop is CSVHAVLDGPEQFF. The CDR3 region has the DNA TGCAGCGTCCACGCGGTCCTGGACGGCCCCGAGCAGTTCTTC.

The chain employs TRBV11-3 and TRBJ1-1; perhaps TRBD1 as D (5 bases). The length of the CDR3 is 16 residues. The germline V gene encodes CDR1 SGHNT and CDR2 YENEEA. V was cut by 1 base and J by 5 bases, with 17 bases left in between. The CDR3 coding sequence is TGTGCCAGCAGCTTAGTGTCCCAGGGCGGTAGAACTGAAGCTTTCTTT. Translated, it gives CASSLVSQGGRTEAFF.

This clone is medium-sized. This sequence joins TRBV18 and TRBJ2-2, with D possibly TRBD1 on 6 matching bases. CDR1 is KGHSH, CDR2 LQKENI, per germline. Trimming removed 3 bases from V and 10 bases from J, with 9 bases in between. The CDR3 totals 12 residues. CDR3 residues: CASSPDRTELFF. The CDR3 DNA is TGTGCCAGCTCACCCGACAGGACGGAGCTGTTTTTT.

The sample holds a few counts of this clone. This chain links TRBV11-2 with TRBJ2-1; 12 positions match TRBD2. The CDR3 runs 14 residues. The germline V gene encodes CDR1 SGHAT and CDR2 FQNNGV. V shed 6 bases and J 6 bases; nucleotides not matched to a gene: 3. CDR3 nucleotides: TGTGCCAGCAGTCGACTAGCGGGGGTCAATGAGCAGTTCTTC. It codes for CASSRLAGVNEQFF. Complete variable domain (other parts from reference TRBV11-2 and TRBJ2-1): EAGVAQSPRYKIIEKRQSVAFWCNPISGHATLYWYQQILGQGPKLLIQFQNNGVVDDSQLPKDRFSAERLKGVDSTLKIQPAKLEDSAVYLCASSRLAGVNEQFFGPGTRLTVL.

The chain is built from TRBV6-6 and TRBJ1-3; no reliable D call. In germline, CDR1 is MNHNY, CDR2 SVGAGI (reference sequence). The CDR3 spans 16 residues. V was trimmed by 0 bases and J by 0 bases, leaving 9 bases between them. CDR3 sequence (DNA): TGTGCCAGCAGTTACTCGATTGGCGTCTCTGGAAACACCATATATTTT. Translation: CASSYSIGVSGNTIYF.

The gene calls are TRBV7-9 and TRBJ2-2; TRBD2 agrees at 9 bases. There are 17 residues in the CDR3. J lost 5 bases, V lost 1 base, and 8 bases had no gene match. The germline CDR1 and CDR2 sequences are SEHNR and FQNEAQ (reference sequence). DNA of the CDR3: TGTGCCAGCAGCTTAGTCGTGCTAGCGGGACGGACCGGGGAGCTGTTTTTT. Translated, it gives CASSLVVLAGRTGELFF.

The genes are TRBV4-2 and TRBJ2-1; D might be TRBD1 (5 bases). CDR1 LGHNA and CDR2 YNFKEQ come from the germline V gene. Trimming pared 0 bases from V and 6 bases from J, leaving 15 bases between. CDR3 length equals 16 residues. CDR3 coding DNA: TGTGCCAGCAGCCAAGATCTGGGGCCCCCCCGCAATGAGCAGTTCTTC. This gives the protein CASSQDLGPPRNEQFF.

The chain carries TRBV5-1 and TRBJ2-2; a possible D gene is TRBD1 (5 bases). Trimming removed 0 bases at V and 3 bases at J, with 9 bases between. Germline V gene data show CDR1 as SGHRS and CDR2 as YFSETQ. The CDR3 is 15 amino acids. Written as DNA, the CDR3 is TGCGCCAGCAGCTTGGTACAGGTAGACACCGGGGAGCTGTTTTTT. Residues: CASSLVQVDTGELFF.

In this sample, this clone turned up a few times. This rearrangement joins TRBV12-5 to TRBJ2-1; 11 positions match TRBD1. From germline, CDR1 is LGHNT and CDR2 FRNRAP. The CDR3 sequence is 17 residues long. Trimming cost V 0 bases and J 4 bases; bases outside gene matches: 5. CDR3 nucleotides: TGTGCTAGTGGTTTGGTACTGGGGACAGGGGGTTACAATGAGCAGTTCTTC. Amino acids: CASGLVLGTGGYNEQFF.

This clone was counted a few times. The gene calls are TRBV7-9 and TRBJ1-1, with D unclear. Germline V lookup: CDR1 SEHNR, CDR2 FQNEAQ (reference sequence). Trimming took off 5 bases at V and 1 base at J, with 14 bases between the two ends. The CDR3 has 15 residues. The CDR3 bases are TGTGCCAGCAGCCTATCCCCTGTTCCGAACACTGAAGCTTTCTTT. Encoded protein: CASSLSPVPNTEAFF.

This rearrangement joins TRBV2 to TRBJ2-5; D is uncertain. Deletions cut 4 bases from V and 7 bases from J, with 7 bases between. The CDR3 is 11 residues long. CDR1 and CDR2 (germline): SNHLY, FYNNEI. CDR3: CASSGLATQYF. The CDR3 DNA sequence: TGTGCCAGCAGTGGTTTGGCGACCCAGTACTTC.

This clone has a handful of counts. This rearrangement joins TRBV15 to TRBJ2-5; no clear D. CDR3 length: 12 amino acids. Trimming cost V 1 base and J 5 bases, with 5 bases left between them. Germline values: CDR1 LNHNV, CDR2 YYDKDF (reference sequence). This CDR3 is CATSRVSETQYF. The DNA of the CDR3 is TGTGCCACCAGCAGAGTCTCGGAGACCCAGTACTTC.

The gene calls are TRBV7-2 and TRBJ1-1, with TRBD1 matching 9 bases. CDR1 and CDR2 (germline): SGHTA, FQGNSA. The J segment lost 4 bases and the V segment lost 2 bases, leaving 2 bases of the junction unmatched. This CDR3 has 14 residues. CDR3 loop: CASSLYRGLTEAFF. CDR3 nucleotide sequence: TGTGCCAGCAGCTTATACAGGGGGCTCACTGAAGCTTTCTTT.

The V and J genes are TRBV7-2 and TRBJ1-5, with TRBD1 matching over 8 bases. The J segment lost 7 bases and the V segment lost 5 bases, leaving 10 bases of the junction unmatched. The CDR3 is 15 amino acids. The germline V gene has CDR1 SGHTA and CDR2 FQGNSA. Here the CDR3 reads CASSVLGTGRQPQHF. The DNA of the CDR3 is TGTGCCAGCAGCGTGCTAGGGACAGGAAGACAGCCCCAGCATTTT.

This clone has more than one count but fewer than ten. The DNA for the CDR3 is TGTGCCAGCAGTGACCGCGCCCGACTGTTTTTT. It yields the protein CASSDRARLFF. The rearrangement uses TRBV4-2 and TRBJ2-2; D ambiguous. Germline CDR1 and CDR2: LGHNA and YNFKEQ. V was cut by 6 bases and J by 14 bases, with 13 bases left in between. The CDR3 consists of 11 residues.